The present entry profiles one T cell receptor (beta chain) with its context. What it recognizes is unknown. This record comes from a study of CD8 T cells in Susac syndrome. TEMRA cells were FACS-enriched, unlike CD8+ and CD4+ T cells, which were negatively isolated. Notes on the study in general: As the study acknowledged, the number of individuals who were part of its TCR sequencing and HLA analysis was relatively small. CD4+ T cell repertoires in Susac syndrome lacked clonal expansion.

Germline V gene lookup returns CDR1 SGHVS and CDR2 FNYEAQ. The CDR3 is made up of 16 amino acids. The V segment lost 0 bases and the J segment 4 bases; nucleotides outside the gene matches: 5. With random hexamers, reverse transcription was performed on roughly 0.5 to 1 ug of RNA. Coverage of TCR beta CDR3 amplification by immunoSEQ multiplex PCR extended to 54 Vbeta and 13 Jbeta. Each CDR3 protein is one row after TCRdb ran MiXCR on the immunoSEQ multiplex PCR reads. Here the sample spans hundreds of thousands of distinct CDR3 sequences, 94% being singletons. Material for sequencing was CD4+ T cells from PBMCs. The source of this sequence is a human donor with Susac syndrome. The J gene is TRBJ2-3, the V gene TRBV7-6, with TRBD1 matching 9 bases. The CDR3 DNA reads as TGTGCCAGCAGCTTAGCGGTTGGGACAGGGCCAGATACGCAGTATTTT. Amino acid sequence: CASSLAVGTGPDTQYF.